Listed below are T cell receptor beta chains from one sample, sequenced in a study of blood T cells in healthy people across ages. One entry per CDR3 protein results from TCRdb running MiXCR on the 5' RACE reads. This sample has fewer than 700,000 distinct CDR3 sequences, with about 45% found just once. The sample taken for sequencing was blood. Receptors originate from a man aged 80 or over in good health. Each CDR3 is given with its conserved first and last residue. D genes are given only for firm matches. Clone size is not always given. Where it is, it says once, few, many or a class for expanded clones.

clone_size	d_call	v_call	j_call	cdr3_aa	cdr3_nt
few	TRBD1	TRBV29-1	TRBJ1-1	CSAQLGQVNTEAFF	TGCAGCGCCCAACTGGGACAGGTGAACACTGAAGCTTTCTTT
.	TRBD2	TRBV7-8	TRBJ2-1	CASSPLARVRDNEQFF	TGTGCCAGCAGCCCACTAGCGCGTGTACGGGACAATGAGCAGTTCTTC
few	.	TRBV6-5	TRBJ2-1	CASSSRYEQFF	TGTGCCAGCAGTTCCCGCTATGAGCAGTTCTTC
.	.	TRBV7-2	TRBJ2-7	CASSLSRWLEQYF	TGTGCCAGCAGCTTAAGTCGGTGGCTCGAGCAGTACTTC
.	.	TRBV4-1	TRBJ2-1	CASSQVGVVNEQFF	TGCGCCAGCAGCCAAGTCGGGGTAGTGAATGAGCAGTTCTTC
.	.	TRBV27	TRBJ2-7	CASSSGSRGGVYEQYF	TGTGCCAGCAGCAGTGGGAGTCGGGGAGGTGTGTACGAGCAGTACTTC
.	.	TRBV5-1	TRBJ2-3	CASSIGELGPDTQYF	TGCGCCAGCAGCATAGGGGAGTTGGGCCCAGATACGCAGTATTTT
many	TRBD1	TRBV7-6	TRBJ2-5	CASSLGDRERRETQYF	TGTGCCAGCAGCTTAGGGGACAGGGAACGCCGAGAGACCCAGTACTTC
.	.	TRBV9	TRBJ2-1	CAGSAHRGGGEQFF	TGTGCCGGCAGCGCTCACAGGGGGGGTGGTGAGCAGTTCTTC
.	TRBD2	TRBV7-3	TRBJ2-5	CASSATGTRGETQYF	TGTGCCAGCAGCGCGACCGGGACTAGAGGGGAGACCCAGTACTTC
.	.	TRBV20-1	TRBJ1-6	CSARMGNSPLHF	TGCAGTGCTAGAATGGGAAATTCACCCCTCCACTTT
.	.	TRBV7-3	TRBJ2-1	CASSLEGVGQTQFF	TGTGCCAGCAGCTTAGAAGGGGTGGGGCAGACCCAGTTCTTC
.	.	TRBV7-2	TRBJ2-7	CASSYDTGEQYF	TGTGCCAGCAGCTATGACACCGGCGAGCAGTACTTC
few	.	TRBV12-3/TRBV12-4	TRBJ2-7	CASSPPPVGHEQYF	TGTGCCAGCAGTCCCCCCCCCGTCGGTCACGAGCAGTACTTC
.	.	TRBV5-1	TRBJ2-6	CASSSTPRLTGANVLTF	TGCGCCAGCAGCTCCACGCCGAGACTAACCGGGGCCAACGTCCTGACTTTC
.	TRBD2	TRBV20-1	TRBJ2-7	CSATTSGPSYEQYF	TGCAGTGCTACTACTAGCGGACCTTCCTACGAGCAGTACTTC
.	.	TRBV20-1	TRBJ1-2	CSAQRKDGYGYTF	TGCAGTGCGCAGCGTAAGGACGGCTATGGCTACACCTTC
.	.	TRBV12-3/TRBV12-4	TRBJ2-1	CASGRVRNNEQFF	TGTGCCTCGGGCAGAGTTCGTAACAATGAGCAGTTCTTC
.	.	TRBV2	TRBJ1-1	CASSRTDVMNTEAFF	TGTGCCAGCAGTCGTACAGACGTAATGAACACTGAAGCTTTCTTT
.	TRBD2	TRBV20-1	TRBJ2-3	CSAPRRGGLADTQYF	TGCAGTGCCCCTCGGCGGGGGGGCCTTGCAGATACGCAGTATTTT
.	.	TRBV7-3	TRBJ2-1	CASSLKGGSGNNEQFF	TGTGCCAGCAGCTTAAAGGGTGGTAGCGGTAACAATGAGCAGTTCTTC
few	.	TRBV20-1	TRBJ2-7	CSASISGRHEQYF	TGCAGTGCTAGTATTTCAGGGCGGCACGAGCAGTACTTC
.	.	TRBV2	TRBJ2-5	CASQRQKIETQYF	TGTGCCAGCCAAAGACAGAAAATCGAGACCCAGTACTTC
many	TRBD2	TRBV6-5	TRBJ2-1	CASTYTTSGANEQFF	TGTGCCAGCACCTACACCACTAGCGGGGCTAATGAGCAGTTCTTC
.	.	TRBV20-1	TRBJ1-1	CSARGSIRGGNTEAFF	TGCAGTGCTCGCGGTTCAATAAGGGGGGGGAACACTGAAGCTTTCTTT
.	TRBD2	TRBV20-1	TRBJ2-3	CSAQASGGAGTQYF	TGCAGTGCCCAGGCTAGCGGGGGGGCCGGTACGCAGTATTTT
many	.	TRBV4-3	TRBJ2-5	CASSQERFGETQYF	TGCGCCAGCAGCCAAGAGAGGTTTGGGGAGACCCAGTACTTC
.	TRBD2	TRBV7-3	TRBJ2-1	CASSLNGGRGNEQFF	TGTGCCAGCAGCTTAAACGGCGGGAGAGGAAATGAGCAGTTCTTC
.	.	TRBV10-2	TRBJ2-6	CASSDYRAAGANVLTF	TGCGCCAGCAGTGATTACAGGGCTGCAGGGGCCAACGTCCTGACTTTC
once	TRBD1	TRBV7-2	TRBJ2-1	CTSNRPGQGGRNEQFF	TGTACCAGCAACAGACCGGGACAGGGGGGGAGGAATGAGCAGTTCTTC
few	TRBD2	TRBV9	TRBJ2-1	CASSESPSSGGYNEQFF	TGTGCCAGCAGCGAGAGCCCCTCCAGCGGGGGGTACAATGAGCAGTTCTTC